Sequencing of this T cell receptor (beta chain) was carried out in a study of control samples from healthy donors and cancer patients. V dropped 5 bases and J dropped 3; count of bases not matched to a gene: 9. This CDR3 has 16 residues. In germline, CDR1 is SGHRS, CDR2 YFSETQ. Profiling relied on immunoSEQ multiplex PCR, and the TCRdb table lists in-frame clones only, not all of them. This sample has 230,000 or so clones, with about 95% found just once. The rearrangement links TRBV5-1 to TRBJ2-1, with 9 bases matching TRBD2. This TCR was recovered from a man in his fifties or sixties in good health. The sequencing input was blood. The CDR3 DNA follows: TGCGCCAGCAGTCATACCCTAGCGGGGTACTACAATGAGCAGTTCTTC. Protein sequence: CASSHTLAGYYNEQFF.